This TCR beta chain came from a study of blood T cell repertoires in COVID-19. The germline gives CDR1 KGHSH, CDR2 LQKENI. Trimming took 0 bases from V and 4 from J; bases not matched to a gene: 4. CDR3 length: 16 residues. How the authors handled the data: Reference gene primer amplification gave estimated nucleated cell counts. TCRdb keeps only in-frame clones here, not all; method: immunoSEQ multiplex PCR. Clone size and V and J calls were adopted from that table, with D and trimming inferred from the DNA. The sample holds around 97,000 clones; 84% are singletons and the top ten take over 10%. The material sequenced was peripheral blood. The TCR comes from a human donor in a cohort sampled during active or convalescent COVID-19. The genes are TRBV18 and TRBJ2-5, with 11 bases fitting TRBD2. DNA of the CDR3: TGTGCCAGCTCACCACCCACTAGCGGGGGAGGAGAGACCCAGTACTTC. Translation gives CASSPPTSGGGETQYF.